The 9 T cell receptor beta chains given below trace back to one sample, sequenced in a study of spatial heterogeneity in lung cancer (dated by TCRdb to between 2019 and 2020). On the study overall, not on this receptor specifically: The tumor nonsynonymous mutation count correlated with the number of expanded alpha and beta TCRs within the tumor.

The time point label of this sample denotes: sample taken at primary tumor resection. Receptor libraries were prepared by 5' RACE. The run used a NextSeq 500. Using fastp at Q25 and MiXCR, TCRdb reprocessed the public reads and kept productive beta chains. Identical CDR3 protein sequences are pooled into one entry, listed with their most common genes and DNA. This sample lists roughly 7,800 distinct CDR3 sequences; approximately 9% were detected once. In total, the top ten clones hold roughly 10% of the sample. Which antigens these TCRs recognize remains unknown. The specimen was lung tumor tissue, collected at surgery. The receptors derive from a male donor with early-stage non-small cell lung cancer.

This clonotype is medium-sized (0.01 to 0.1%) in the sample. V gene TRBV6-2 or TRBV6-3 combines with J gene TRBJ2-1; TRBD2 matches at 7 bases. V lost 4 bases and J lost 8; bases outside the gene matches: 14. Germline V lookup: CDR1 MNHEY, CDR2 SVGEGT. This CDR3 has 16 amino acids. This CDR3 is CASSSRDYPTWDEQFF. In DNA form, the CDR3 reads TGTGCCAGCAGTTCCAGGGACTACCCCACCTGGGATGAGCAGTTCTTC.

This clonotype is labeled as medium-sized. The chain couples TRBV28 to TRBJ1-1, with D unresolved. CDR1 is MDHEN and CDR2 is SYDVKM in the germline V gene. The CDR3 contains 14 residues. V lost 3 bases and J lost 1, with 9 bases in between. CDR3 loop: CASSFLPANTEAFF. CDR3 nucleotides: TGTGCCAGCAGTTTCTTACCGGCGAACACTGAAGCTTTCTTT. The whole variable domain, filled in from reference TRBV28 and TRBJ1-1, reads DVKVTQSSRYLVKRTGEKVFLECVQDMDHENMFWYRQDPGLGLRLIYFSYDVKMKEKGDIPEGYSVSREKKERFSLILESASTNQTSMYLCASSFLPANTEAFFGQGTRLTVV.

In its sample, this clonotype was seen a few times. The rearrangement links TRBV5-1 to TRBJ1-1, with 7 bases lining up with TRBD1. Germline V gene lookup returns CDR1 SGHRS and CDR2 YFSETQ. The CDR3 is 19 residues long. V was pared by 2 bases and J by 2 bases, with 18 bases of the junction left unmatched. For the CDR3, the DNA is TGCGCCAGCAGCTTCTCAACTCGACAGGGCGGGTTGTCTAACACTGAAGCTTTCTTT. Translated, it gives CASSFSTRQGGLSNTEAFF.

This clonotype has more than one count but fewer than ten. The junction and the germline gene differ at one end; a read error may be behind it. CDR3 nucleotide sequence: TGCGCCAGCAGGTTGGGACTAGCGGGCTACAATGAGCAGTTCTTC. Its protein product is CASRLGLAGYNEQFF. V and J are TRBV5-1 and TRBJ2-1; TRBD2 matches 12 bases. In germline, CDR1 is SGHRS, CDR2 YFSETQ. This CDR3 spans 15 amino acids.

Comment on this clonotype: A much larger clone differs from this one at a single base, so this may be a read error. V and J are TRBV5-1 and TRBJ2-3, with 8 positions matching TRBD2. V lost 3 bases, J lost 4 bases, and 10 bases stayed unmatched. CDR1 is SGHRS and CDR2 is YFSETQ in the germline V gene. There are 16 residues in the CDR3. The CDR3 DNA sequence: TGCGCCAGCAGCTCGGGGAGTAGCGGGATCCCAGATACGCAGTATTTT. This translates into CASSSGSSGIPDTQYF.

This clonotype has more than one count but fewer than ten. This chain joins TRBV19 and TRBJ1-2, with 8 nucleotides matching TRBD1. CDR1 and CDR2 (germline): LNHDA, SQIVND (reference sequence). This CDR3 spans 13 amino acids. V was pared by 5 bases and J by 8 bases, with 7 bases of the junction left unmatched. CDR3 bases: TGTGCCAGTAGTGCCGGACAGGGCGGCGGCTACACCTTC. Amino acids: CASSAGQGGGYTF.

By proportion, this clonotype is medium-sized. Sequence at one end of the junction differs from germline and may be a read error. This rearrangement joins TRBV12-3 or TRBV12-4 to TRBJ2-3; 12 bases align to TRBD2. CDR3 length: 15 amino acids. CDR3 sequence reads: CASSLAGGSTDTQYF. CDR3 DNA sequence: TGTGCCAGCAGTCTAGCGGGAGGGAGCACAGATACGCAGTATTTT.

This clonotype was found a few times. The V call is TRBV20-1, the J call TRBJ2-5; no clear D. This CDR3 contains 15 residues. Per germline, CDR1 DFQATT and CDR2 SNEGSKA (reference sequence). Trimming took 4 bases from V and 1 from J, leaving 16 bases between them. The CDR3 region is CSAIGNYRAQETQYF. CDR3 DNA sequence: TGCAGTGCTATCGGAAACTATCGGGCCCAAGAGACCCAGTACTTC.

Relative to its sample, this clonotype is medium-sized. CDR3 sequence reads: CSADPTGAHTGYTF. CDR3 nucleotides: TGCAGCGCCGACCCGACAGGCGCGCATACTGGCTACACCTTC. The chain combines TRBV29-1 with TRBJ1-2; D possibly corresponds to TRBD1 (6 bases). The CDR3 loop spans 14 amino acids. V lost 7 bases to trimming and J lost 7 bases, with 22 bases between them. Looked up from germline, CDR1 is SQVTM and CDR2 is ANQGSEA.